This is a list of T cell receptor beta chains from one sample in a study of blood T cell repertoires in COVID-19. Produced via immunoSEQ multiplex PCR; TCRdb's table is partial and in-frame only. The sample comprises hundreds of thousands of clones, roughly 91% of which are singletons, and approximately 2% rests with the top ten. Sequencing was carried out using PBMCs or T cells enriched from blood (not recorded which). These receptor sequences come from a woman in her fifties or sixties in a cohort exposed to, infected with or recovered from COVID-19 (not recorded which). The CDR3 runs from the conserved cysteine through the conserved F or W. The order of the fields is D gene, J gene, clone size, V gene, CDR3 DNA, CDR3 protein. A D gene is named only where the DNA matches it firmly. Where a row states a size, it is once, few, many or the class of an expanded clone; other rows omit it.

D: -
J: TRBJ2-3
size: -
V: TRBV7-9
DNA: TGTGCCAGCAGCTTAGTAGCGGAGTTTATTCCCGGGCAGTATTTT
CDR3: CASSLVAEFIPGQYF

D: -
J: TRBJ2-7
size: -
V: TRBV15
DNA: TGTGCCACCAGCAGAGGGGACAACTCCTACGAGCAGTACTTC
CDR3: CATSRGDNSYEQYF

D: -
J: TRBJ1-2
size: -
V: TRBV6-5
DNA: TGTGCCAGCAGATCAACAGGTTCTAACTATGGCTACACCTTC
CDR3: CASRSTGSNYGYTF

D: TRBD2
J: TRBJ2-3
size: -
V: TRBV27
DNA: TGTGCCAGCAGTTTATCCCCTAGCGGGGGGTACACAGATACGCAGTATTTT
CDR3: CASSLSPSGGYTDTQYF

D: TRBD1
J: TRBJ1-6
size: once
V: TRBV7-9
DNA: TGTGCCAGCAGCTTTGACAGGGAGTCACCCCTCCACTTT
CDR3: CASSFDRESPLHF

D: -
J: TRBJ2-1
size: -
V: TRBV7-9
DNA: TGTGCCAGCAGCCAGCGCGAAAACTCCTACAATGAGCAGTTCTTC
CDR3: CASSQRENSYNEQFF

D: TRBD1
J: TRBJ2-2
size: -
V: TRBV19
DNA: TGTGCCACCTTGGGACAGGGGAACACCGGGGAGCTGTTTTTT
CDR3: CATLGQGNTGELFF

D: TRBD1
J: TRBJ2-2
size: many
V: TRBV30
DNA: TGTGCCTGGAGAGGGGACAGGGGACATCGAAACACCGGGGAGCTGTTTTTT
CDR3: CAWRGDRGHRNTGELFF

D: -
J: TRBJ2-7
size: -
V: TRBV12-3/TRBV12-4
DNA: TGTGCCAGCAGTTCGGCCAGGTTCGAGCAGTACTTC
CDR3: CASSSARFEQYF

D: -
J: TRBJ2-3
size: -
V: TRBV7-9
DNA: TGTGCCAGCAGCTTCGACGGGACAGATACGCAGTATTTT
CDR3: CASSFDGTDTQYF

D: TRBD1
J: TRBJ1-6
size: -
V: TRBV18
DNA: TGTGCCAGCTCCAGTGGGACAGGGGATTCACCCCTCCACTTT
CDR3: CASSSGTGDSPLHF

D: -
J: TRBJ2-7
size: -
V: TRBV6-6
DNA: TGTGCCAGCAGTTATGACTCCTCCTACGAGCAGTACTTC
CDR3: CASSYDSSYEQYF

D: -
J: TRBJ1-4
size: -
V: TRBV29-1
DNA: TGCAGCGCTGGTCTACAGAGTGCAACTAATGAAAAACTGTTTTTT
CDR3: CSAGLQSATNEKLFF

D: TRBD1
J: TRBJ1-1
size: -
V: TRBV19
DNA: TGTGCCAGTAGTATGAAAGGGGGCTGGGGGGTCACTGAAGCTTTCTTT
CDR3: CASSMKGGWGVTEAFF

D: -
J: TRBJ2-5
size: -
V: TRBV4-1
DNA: TGCGCCAGCAGCCAAGTAACTTACCAAGAGACCCAGTACTTC
CDR3: CASSQVTYQETQYF

D: -
J: TRBJ2-2
size: once
V: TRBV29-1
DNA: TGCAGCGTTGAAGATACCGGCGGCACCGGGGAGCTGTTTTTT
CDR3: CSVEDTGGTGELFF

D: TRBD2
J: TRBJ2-4
size: -
V: TRBV5-1
DNA: TGCGCCAGCAGCTTACTAGCGGGAGGGGAAAGGATTCAGTACTTC
CDR3: CASSLLAGGERIQYF

D: TRBD2
J: TRBJ2-1
size: -
V: TRBV18
DNA: TGTGCCAGCTCCAAACTAGGAGCGGGAGAAGGCAATGAGCAGTTCTTC
CDR3: CASSKLGAGEGNEQFF

D: -
J: TRBJ1-6
size: -
V: TRBV28
DNA: TGTGCCAGCACTGGGTCAGGAAGCTCAGGCAGTTGGTATAATTCACCCCTCCACTTT
CDR3: CASTGSGSSGSWYNSPLHF

D: TRBD2
J: TRBJ2-5
size: -
V: TRBV11-2
DNA: TGTGCCAGCAGCTTAGAAGCGGGAGAGTTAGAGACCCAGTACTTC
CDR3: CASSLEAGELETQYF

D: TRBD2
J: TRBJ2-7
size: once
V: TRBV11-2
DNA: TGTGCCAGCAGCTTTCCTAGCGGGATTAACGAGCAGTACTTC
CDR3: CASSFPSGINEQYF

D: TRBD2
J: TRBJ2-1
size: -
V: TRBV7-8
DNA: TGTGCCAGCAGCTTAGGACTAGCGGCCTACAATGAGCAGTTCTTC
CDR3: CASSLGLAAYNEQFF

D: TRBD1
J: TRBJ1-2
size: -
V: TRBV6-5
DNA: TGTGCCAGCAGTTACTCGGGACAGTCGGGTTATGGCTACACCTTC
CDR3: CASSYSGQSGYGYTF

D: -
J: TRBJ2-1
size: -
V: TRBV2
DNA: TGTGCCAGCAGTGAGTTGAGGGTTACCTACAATGAGCAGTTCTTC
CDR3: CASSELRVTYNEQFF

D: TRBD1
J: TRBJ1-1
size: -
V: TRBV27
DNA: TGTGCCAGCAGTTTAGGGGACAGGGTCAGGGGGACTGAAGCTTTCTTT
CDR3: CASSLGDRVRGTEAFF

D: -
J: TRBJ2-1
size: -
V: TRBV28
DNA: TGTGCCAGCAGTCCTCCCGCGGGACGCCCCTACAATGAGCAGTTCTTC
CDR3: CASSPPAGRPYNEQFF

D: -
J: TRBJ2-5
size: -
V: TRBV7-9
DNA: TGTGCCACTACTGTTTACAGGGAAGGGGAGACCCAGTACTTC
CDR3: CATTVYREGETQYF

D: TRBD1
J: TRBJ2-7
size: -
V: TRBV6-2/TRBV6-3
DNA: TGTGCCAGCAGTCCGATCGACAGGGCAGGAACTAGTTCTCACTCCTACGAGCAGTACTTC
CDR3: CASSPIDRAGTSSHSYEQYF

D: -
J: TRBJ1-4
size: once
V: TRBV13
DNA: TGTGCCAGCAGCTTATTAACAGGGAGCAATGAAAAACTGTTTTTT
CDR3: CASSLLTGSNEKLFF

D: TRBD2
J: TRBJ2-1
size: -
V: TRBV5-1
DNA: TGCGCCAGCAGCGGACAGGGACTAGCGGGAAATGAGCAGTTCTTC
CDR3: CASSGQGLAGNEQFF

D: TRBD1
J: TRBJ1-1
size: -
V: TRBV18
DNA: TGTGCCAGCTCACTAAGGGACAGAGATACTGAAGCTTTCTTT
CDR3: CASSLRDRDTEAFF

D: TRBD1
J: TRBJ1-6
size: -
V: TRBV18
DNA: TGTGCCAGCTCAGGACAGGGGAGTTATTCACCCCTCCACTTT
CDR3: CASSGQGSYSPLHF

D: TRBD1
J: TRBJ1-1
size: -
V: TRBV5-6
DNA: TGTGCCAGCAGCTTGGCGGGACAGTACTACATGAACACTGAAGCTTTCTTT
CDR3: CASSLAGQYYMNTEAFF